The following is a TCR beta chain sequence with its context. The PCR had 60 Vbeta and 13 Jbeta primers. Authors' processing steps: In a later analysis, of 84 million or so unique beta chains, about 10 million appeared in at least two donors. Sequencing was performed with immunoSEQ multiplex PCR; in TCRdb, only in-frame clones are kept and a portion is missing. The V and J calls and clone size were taken over from that table, and D and trimming were inferred from the DNA. The sample includes about 68,000 clones, more than 80% of them seen just once. This sample was included in a study of cytomegalovirus exposure and HLA in healthy donors. The source is a human donor in good health. Sequenced input: PBMCs.

The CDR3 DNA is TGCGCCAGCAGCTTGGGTCAAGCAGGGAAGTTGACTGAAGCTTTCTTT. It yields the protein CASSLGQAGKLTEAFF. The rearrangement uses TRBV5-1 and TRBJ1-1, with D possibly matching TRBD1 (5 bases). Looked up from germline, CDR1 is SGHRS and CDR2 is YFSETQ. V gave up 0 bases and J gave up 5 bases, with 17 bases separating them. The CDR3 is made up of 16 amino acids.